This T cell receptor beta chain was sequenced for a study of technical replicates of blood from a handful of donors (TCRdb year 2017). The library was built by means of the immunoSEQ multiplex PCR assay. This immuneACCESS table, as held by TCRdb, lists in-frame sequences with V and J called but not all clones. Of the missing ones, under half trace to an unresolved V gene in checked studies; the others have no known cause. This sample gives under 100,000 clones in total; approximately 97% of them show up just once. Around 0.33% of the sample is held by the ten biggest clonotypes. From cysteine to phenylalanine, the CDR3 is 16 amino acids long. The read is trimmed to its CDR3 DNA, 48 bases read in frame from base 1. CDR1 and CDR2 (LNHDA, SQIVND) derive from the germline V gene (reference sequence). V sheds 5 bases and J sheds 5 bases, leaving 21 bases between their ends. Note on this clone: Its cognate antigen has yet to be identified. No per-base quality is available; no much larger clone lies one base away.

Material for sequencing was T cells isolated from PBMCs. The rearrangement combines TRBV19 with TRBJ1-1; TRBD1 is a possible D gene, resting on 6 matching bases. This sequence was found in a human donor in good health. The DNA sequence reads TGTGCCAGTAGTCTGGCAGGGGTTGGAATAGCGACTGAAGCTTTCTTT. Its amino acids are CASSLAGVGIATEAFF.